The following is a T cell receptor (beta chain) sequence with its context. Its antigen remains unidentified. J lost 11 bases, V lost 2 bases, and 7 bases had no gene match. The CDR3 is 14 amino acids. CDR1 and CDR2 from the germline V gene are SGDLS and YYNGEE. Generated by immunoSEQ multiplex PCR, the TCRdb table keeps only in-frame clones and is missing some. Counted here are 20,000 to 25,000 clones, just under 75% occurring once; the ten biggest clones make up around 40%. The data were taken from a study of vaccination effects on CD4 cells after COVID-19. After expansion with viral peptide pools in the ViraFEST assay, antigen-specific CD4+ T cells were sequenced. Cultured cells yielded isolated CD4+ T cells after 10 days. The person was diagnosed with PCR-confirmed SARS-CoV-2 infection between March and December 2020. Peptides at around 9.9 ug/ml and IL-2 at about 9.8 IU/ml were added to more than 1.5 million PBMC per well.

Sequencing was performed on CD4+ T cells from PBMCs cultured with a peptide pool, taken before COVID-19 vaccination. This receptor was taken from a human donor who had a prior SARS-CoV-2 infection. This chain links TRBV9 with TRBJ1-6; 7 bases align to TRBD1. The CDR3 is CASSVHRGSTPLHF. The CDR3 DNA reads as TGTGCCAGCAGCGTCCACAGGGGATCGACACCCCTCCACTTT.